This entry is about one TCR beta chain. The data were taken from a study of blood T cell repertoires in COVID-19. Study as a whole: COVID-19 samples collected from the United States, Italy and Spain covered acute and convalescent phases. T cells, B-cell-depleted T cells, or PBMCs provided the cDNA or gDNA that served as material.

V trimming: 6 bases; J trimming: 4 bases; junction bases outside the gene matches: 8. Germline-derived CDR1 and CDR2 are MDHEN and SYDVKM. The CDR3 totals 14 residues. Only in-frame clones appear in the TCRdb table, and some are missing; sequencing was by immunoSEQ multiplex PCR. The sample carries around 250,000 clones, 85% recorded once. The rearrangement uses TRBV28 and TRBJ1-1, with 7 bases lining up with TRBD1. The material sequenced was peripheral blood. The TCR was taken from a man aged 45-65 years with active or convalescent COVID-19. The CDR3 DNA sequence: TGTGCCAGCAGGGGTCCTGGACAGGCCACTGAAGCTTTCTTT. It translates to CASRGPGQATEAFF.